The rows below give T cell receptor beta chains drawn from one sample of a study of cytomegalovirus exposure and HLA in healthy donors. Sequencing was performed with immunoSEQ multiplex PCR; in TCRdb, only in-frame clones are kept and a portion is missing. The table includes 100,000 to 150,000 clones, 88% detected once. Sequenced sample: PBMCs. These receptors all come from a man aged 25 to 40 in good health and CMV-seronegative. Each CDR3 is given without its conserved first and last residue.

TRBV19,TRBJ1-4,ASSAHRAREKLF
TRBV13,TRBJ1-4,ASSFRGQGQEKLF
TRBV7-2,TRBJ1-5,ASSLGQVNQPQH
TRBV7-2,TRBJ2-7,ASSLRRLAGNSYEQY
TRBV4-1,TRBJ2-4,ASSHTAGVGDIQY
TRBV5-1,TRBJ1-6,ASSPTDRPVALSPLH
TRBV10-3,TRBJ2-6,AISPVVTSTSGANVLT
TRBV2,TRBJ2-3,ASSDELGEFNTQY
TRBV7-9,TRBJ2-7,ASSLVRPGAHEQY
TRBV7-2,TRBJ2-7,ASSSPGSTYEQY
TRBV6-6,TRBJ1-2,ASSYLGTDGNYGYT
TRBV4-1,TRBJ2-7,ASSQVSVSPHEQY
TRBV6-5,TRBJ2-1,ASSYGLAEGSNEQF
TRBV6-1,TRBJ2-5,ASSEEVAEQETQY
TRBV18,TRBJ2-7,ASSPPTTGDEQY
TRBV5-3,TRBJ1-6,ARSLEGTGEEGYNSPLH
TRBV5-1,TRBJ2-2,ASSISGPITGELF
TRBV5-1,TRBJ2-1,ASSPYLAGGNEQF
TRBV15,TRBJ1-4,ATSRAGTGEEKLF
TRBV16,TRBJ2-7,ASSPGGLNSYEQY
TRBV25-1,NA,ASSEYFTSGPEQY
TRBV15,TRBJ2-7,ATSSSGRADEQY
TRBV30,TRBJ1-5,AWSPGQGGQPQH
TRBV11-2,TRBJ1-4,ASSARFGQENEKLF
TRBV14,TRBJ2-7,ASSQARTGAYEQY
TRBV2,TRBJ2-1,ASSESPGQGYEQF
TRBV7-2,TRBJ1-1,ASSLGLYTEAF
TRBV6-4,TRBJ2-3,ASSDDGGGTDTQY
TRBV6-5,TRBJ1-1,ASSAGDRGRTEAF
TRBV6-5,TRBJ1-2,ASSTGQGILGYT
TRBV4-1,TRBJ2-5,ASSQRDRAQETQY
TRBV5-4,TRBJ2-5,ASSSKAKAGGTETQY
TRBV27,TRBJ2-1,ASSSERVEQF
TRBV10-1,TRBJ2-3,ASSAGTSGSTDTQY
TRBV11-2,TRBJ1-2,ASRPTGGYGYT